Following are 21 T cell receptor beta chains from one sample sequenced in a study of T-cell memory formation after mild COVID-19. One entry per CDR3 protein, called by TCRdb with MiXCR from the 5' RACE reads. This sample yields about 390,000 distinct CDR3 sequences, of which approximately 21% are seen a single time; around 13% belongs to the top ten. The sequenced sample consisted of PBMCs or a T cell subset sorted from them (not recorded which). The receptors come from an adult woman who had mild COVID-19 (a few samples of this study predate the infection). Cell type and time point are not known.

The rearrangement links TRBV5-1 to TRBJ2-1, with 8 bases lining up with TRBD2. The ends lost 0 bases at V and 7 bases at J; junction bases unmatched: 6. The CDR3 runs to 15 residues. CDR1 is SGHRS and CDR2 is YFSETQ in the germline V gene. CDR3 nucleotide sequence: TGCGCCAGCAGCTTGGAGGGGACTAGGAAGAATGAGCAGTTCTTC. Protein product: CASSLEGTRKNEQFF.

The CDR3 here is CASSQAARIYGYTF. In DNA form, the CDR3 reads TGTGCCAGCAGCCAAGCTGCCAGGATCTATGGCTACACCTTC. The chain has TRBV3-1 and TRBJ1-2; unclear D gene. CDR1 and CDR2 from the germline V gene are LGHDT and YNNKEL (reference sequence). V was pared by 1 base and J by 4 bases, with 10 bases between. The CDR3 runs 14 residues.

The chain has TRBV29-1 and TRBJ1-2; tentative D call: TRBD1 (6 bases). The CDR3 covers 13 residues. Germline values: CDR1 SQVTM, CDR2 ANQGSEA. Trimming shortened V by 4 bases and J by 7 bases, and 16 bases separated the two germline ends. The CDR3 region is CSVGDVGGSGYTF. In DNA form, the CDR3 reads TGCAGCGTTGGGGACGTGGGGGGCTCTGGCTACACCTTC. Drawing the rest from reference TRBV29-1 and TRBJ1-2, the complete variable domain is SAVISQKPSRDICQRGTSLTIQCQVDSQVTMMFWYRQQPGQSLTLIATANQGSEATYESGFVIDKFPISRPNLTFSTLTVSNMSPEDSSIYLCSVGDVGGSGYTFGSGTRLTVV.

The chain has TRBV20-1 and TRBJ2-5, with D possibly TRBD2 on 6 matching bases. The CDR3 has 13 residues. Trimming cost V 3 bases and J 5 bases, with 13 bases left between them. Looked up from germline, CDR1 is DFQATT and CDR2 is SNEGSKA (reference sequence). The CDR3 sequence: CSARPLGGETQYF. For the CDR3, the DNA is TGCAGTGCTAGGCCCCTTGGAGGGGAGACCCAGTACTTC.

This clonotype occurred many times. V and J are TRBV19 and TRBJ1-6, with 9 bases that match TRBD1. The CDR3 loop spans 16 amino acids. Germline assignment: CDR1 LNHDA and CDR2 SQIVND (reference sequence). V lost 6 bases and J lost 7; bases outside the gene matches: 10. DNA of the CDR3: TGTGCCAGTAGGCGGACAGGGGCGAGGAGAAATTCACCCCTCCACTTT. Translated: CASRRTGARRNSPLHF.

This chain connects TRBV7-2 to TRBJ2-7; 11 nucleotides align to TRBD2. This CDR3 comprises 15 residues. Germline V gene lookup returns CDR1 SGHTA and CDR2 FQGNSA. V was clipped by 2 bases and J by 6 bases; unmatched bases: 6. The CDR3 coding sequence is TGTGCCAGCAGCTTAAAGACTAGCGGGAATTTCGAGCAGTACTTC. This gives the protein CASSLKTSGNFEQYF.

This clonotype was detected many times. V usage is TRBV29-1 and J usage is TRBJ2-1; D perhaps matches TRBD2 (6 bases). V dropped 0 bases and J dropped 9 bases, with 9 bases sitting between them. The CDR3 contains 12 residues. Germline V gene lookup returns CDR1 SQVTM and CDR2 ANQGSEA. CDR3 nucleotides: TGCAGCGTTGAAGATCTCGGGGGTGAGCAGTTCTTC. Translated: CSVEDLGGEQFF.

V gene TRBV5-6 combines with J gene TRBJ2-1, with no clear D. The CDR3 is made up of 11 amino acids. Germline V gene sequence: CDR1 SGHDT, CDR2 YYEEEE. V was pared by 1 base and J by 10 bases, with 6 bases between. In DNA, the CDR3 is TGTGCCAGCAGCTTGTTTCGCGAGCAGTTCTTC. Protein product: CASSLFREQFF. Drawing the rest from reference TRBV5-6 and TRBJ2-1, the complete variable domain is DAGVTQSPTHLIKTRGQQVTLRCSPKSGHDTVSWYQQALGQGPQFIFQYYEEEERQRGNFPDRFSGHQFPNYSSELNVNALLLGDSALYLCASSLFREQFFGPGTRLTVL.

This clonotype was seen many times. The J gene is TRBJ2-1, the V gene TRBV7-6, with 7 positions matching TRBD2. CDR1 SGHVS and CDR2 FNYEAQ come from the germline V gene. After removal of 2 bases from V and 3 bases from J, the junction contained 1 base not matched to a gene. This CDR3 has 14 amino acids. The CDR3 here is CASSLTSVYNEQFF. The DNA of the CDR3 is TGTGCCAGCAGCTTAACTAGCGTCTACAATGAGCAGTTCTTC.

This clonotype appeared a few times. This rearrangement joins TRBV2 to TRBJ2-1; a possible D gene is TRBD2 (5 bases). The length of the CDR3 is 17 residues. Trimming took 6 bases from V and 0 from J, leaving 18 bases between them. In germline, CDR1 is SNHLY, CDR2 FYNNEI. CDR3 sequence reads: CASRRGSVQSSYNEQFF. DNA for the CDR3: TGTGCCAGCAGGAGAGGTAGCGTCCAGAGCTCCTACAATGAGCAGTTCTTC. The entire variable domain, with the rest obtained from reference TRBV2 and TRBJ2-1, is as follows: EPEVTQTPSHQVTQMGQEVILRCVPISNHLYFYWYRQILGQKVEFLVSFYNNEISEKSEIFDDQFSVERPDGSNFTLKIRSTKLEDSAMYFCASRRGSVQSSYNEQFFGPGTRLTVL.

The chain recombines TRBV3-1 with TRBJ1-2; D gene ambiguous. This CDR3 has 15 amino acids. Germline CDR1 reads LGHDT; CDR2 reads YNNKEL (reference sequence). V was cut by 1 base and J by 2 bases, with 11 bases left in between. The CDR3 DNA sequence: TGTGCCAGCAGCCAAGTAGGCAAATTAAACTATGGCTACACCTTC. Translating it yields CASSQVGKLNYGYTF.

This clonotype was seen only a few times. V gene TRBV19 combines with J gene TRBJ1-1; TRBD1 matches at 12 bases. This CDR3 has 14 residues. The trim removed 5 bases at V and 7 bases at J, leaving 5 bases unmatched. Germline lookup yields CDR1 LNHDA and CDR2 SQIVND (reference sequence). The CDR3 sequence is CASSSGTGGGEAFF. CDR3 DNA: TGTGCCAGTAGTTCCGGGACAGGGGGCGGTGAAGCTTTCTTT.

The V and J genes are TRBV15 and TRBJ2-7, with 7 bases aligning to TRBD1. Per germline, CDR1 LNHNV and CDR2 YYDKDF (reference sequence). CDR3 length: 15 residues. V lost 0 bases to trimming and J lost 3 bases; unmatched junction nucleotides: 5. The DNA for the CDR3 is TGTGCCACCAGCAGAGACCGGGACAGATACTACGAGCAGTACTTC. Its translation is CATSRDRDRYYEQYF.

The chain employs TRBV20-1 and TRBJ2-7; D is uncertain. Trimming stripped 3 bases from V and 0 bases from J, with 9 bases between. The CDR3 contains 13 residues. In germline, CDR1 is DFQATT, CDR2 SNEGSKA (reference sequence). The DNA of the CDR3 is TGCAGTGCTAGTACGGACCGCTCCTACGAGCAGTACTTC. It is translated as CSASTDRSYEQYF.

This clonotype came up once. The chain has TRBV7-2 and TRBJ2-3; 10 bases are shared with TRBD2. Germline lookup yields CDR1 SGHTA and CDR2 FQGNSA. Unmatched junction bases numbered 8, after V lost 4 bases and J lost 1 base. The CDR3 runs 17 residues. DNA for the CDR3: TGTGCCAGCAGCTCCCCTCGGCTAGCGGGAGGCACAGATACGCAGTATTTT. It yields the protein CASSSPRLAGGTDTQYF.

This clonotype was observed a few times. The V gene is TRBV7-6, the J gene TRBJ2-1; 8 nucleotides match TRBD1. V gave up 6 bases and J gave up 15 bases; unmatched junction bases: 10. The CDR3 contains 12 residues. Germline values: CDR1 SGHVS, CDR2 FNYEAQ. This chain's CDR3 is CASRKGQGGLFF. In nucleotides, the CDR3 is TGTGCCAGCAGAAAAGGACAGGGAGGACTGTTCTTC.

This rearrangement joins TRBV27 to TRBJ2-7; 9 bases are a match to TRBD2. The CDR3 spans 14 residues. V gave up 3 bases and J gave up 6 bases; unmatched junction bases: 6. Germline V gene lookup returns CDR1 MNHEY and CDR2 SMNVEV (reference sequence). CDR3 protein: CASSFSGSLREQYF. In DNA, the CDR3 is TGTGCCAGCAGTTTTAGCGGGAGTCTGCGCGAGCAGTACTTC.

This clonotype has just a few counts. J is TRBJ2-5 and V is TRBV6-5; perhaps D is TRBD1 or TRBD2 (5 bases each). The CDR3 sequence is 14 residues long. V lost 0 bases, J lost 2 bases, and 7 bases lay in between. Germline V CDR1 and CDR2: MNHEY, SVGAGI. This chain's CDR3 is CASSYSEGQETQYF. The CDR3 DNA is TGTGCCAGCAGTTACTCCGAGGGGCAAGAGACCCAGTACTTC.

The chain has TRBV6-5 and TRBJ2-3; D is possibly TRBD1 (6 bases). The CDR3 spans 17 residues. Between the trimmed V and J ends, which lost 6 bases and 3 bases, there was a span of 22 bases. CDR1 is MNHEY and CDR2 is SVGAGI in the germline V gene. CDR3 residues: CASRLTGNPRVTDTQYF. DNA of the CDR3: TGTGCCAGCAGACTTACAGGGAACCCTAGGGTAACAGATACGCAGTATTTT.

The rearrangement uses TRBV12-3 or TRBV12-4 and TRBJ2-6; 13 nucleotides agree with TRBD2. The CDR3 runs to 21 residues. Trimming at V came to 2 bases and at J to 0 bases, leaving 10 bases not matched to a gene. Here the CDR3 reads CASSLSPTSGRPISGANVLTF. CDR3 sequence (DNA): TGTGCCAGCAGTTTAAGTCCGACTAGCGGGAGGCCCATCTCTGGGGCCAACGTCCTGACTTTC.

There are a few counts of this clonotype. The rearrangement joins TRBV11-2 to TRBJ2-3; D call uncertain. Germline CDR1 reads SGHAT; CDR2 reads FQNNGV. The CDR3 loop spans 17 amino acids. The V end lost 1 base, the J end lost 0 bases, and 14 bases lay between the germline ends. The CDR3: CASSLGNHPLSTDTQYF. The CDR3 coding sequence is TGTGCCAGCAGCTTAGGGAACCATCCCCTTAGCACAGATACGCAGTATTTT. Based on the CDR3 plus reference TRBV11-2 and TRBJ2-3, the full variable domain is EAGVAQSPRYKIIEKRQSVAFWCNPISGHATLYWYQQILGQGPKLLIQFQNNGVVDDSQLPKDRFSAERLKGVDSTLKIQPAKLEDSAVYLCASSLGNHPLSTDTQYFGPGTRLTVL.